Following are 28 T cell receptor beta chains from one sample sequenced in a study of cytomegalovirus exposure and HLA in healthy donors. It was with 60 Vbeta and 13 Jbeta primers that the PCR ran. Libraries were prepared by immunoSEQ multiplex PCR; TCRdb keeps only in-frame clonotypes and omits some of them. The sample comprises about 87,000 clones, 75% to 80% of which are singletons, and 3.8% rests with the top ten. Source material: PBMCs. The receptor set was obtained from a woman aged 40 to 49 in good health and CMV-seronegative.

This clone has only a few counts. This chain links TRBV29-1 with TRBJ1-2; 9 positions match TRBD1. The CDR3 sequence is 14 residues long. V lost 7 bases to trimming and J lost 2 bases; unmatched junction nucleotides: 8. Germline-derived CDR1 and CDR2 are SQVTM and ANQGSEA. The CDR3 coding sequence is TGCAGCGCCCGTCCCGGGACAGGGAACTATGGCTACACCTTC. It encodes CSARPGTGNYGYTF.

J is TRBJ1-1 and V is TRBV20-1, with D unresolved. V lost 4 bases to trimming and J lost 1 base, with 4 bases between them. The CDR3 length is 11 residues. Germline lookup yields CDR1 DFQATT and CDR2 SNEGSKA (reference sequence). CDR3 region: CSATRNTEAFF. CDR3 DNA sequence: TGCAGTGCTACTAGGAACACTGAAGCTTTCTTT.

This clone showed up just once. CDR3 in amino acids: CASSQDPTAGNTIYF. The CDR3 DNA follows: TGTGCCAGCAGCCAAGATCCGACTGCCGGAAACACCATATATTTT. The rearrangement joins TRBV4-2 to TRBJ1-3; D is unclear. Per germline, CDR1 LGHNA and CDR2 YNFKEQ. The ends were cut back, 0 bases at V and 4 bases at J, with 10 bases in the middle. The CDR3 runs 15 residues.

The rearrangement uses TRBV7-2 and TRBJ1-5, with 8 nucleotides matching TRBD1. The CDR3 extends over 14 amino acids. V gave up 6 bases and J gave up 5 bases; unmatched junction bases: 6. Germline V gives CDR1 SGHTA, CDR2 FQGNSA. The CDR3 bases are TGTGCCAGCAGGCGGACAGGGTTGGATCAGCCCCAGCATTTT. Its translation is CASRRTGLDQPQHF.

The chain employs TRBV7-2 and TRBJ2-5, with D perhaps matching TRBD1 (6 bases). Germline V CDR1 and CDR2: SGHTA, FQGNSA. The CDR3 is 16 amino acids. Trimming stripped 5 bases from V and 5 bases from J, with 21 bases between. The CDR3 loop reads CASSPRLNREGETQYF. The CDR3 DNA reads TGTGCCAGCAGCCCCCGATTAAACAGGGAAGGGGAGACCCAGTACTTC.

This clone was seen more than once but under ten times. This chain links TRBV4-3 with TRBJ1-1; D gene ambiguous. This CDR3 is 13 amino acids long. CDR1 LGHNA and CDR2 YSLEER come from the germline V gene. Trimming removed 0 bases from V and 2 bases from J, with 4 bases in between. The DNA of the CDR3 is TGCGCCAGCAGCCAAGACAGAAACACTGAAGCTTTCTTT. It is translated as CASSQDRNTEAFF.

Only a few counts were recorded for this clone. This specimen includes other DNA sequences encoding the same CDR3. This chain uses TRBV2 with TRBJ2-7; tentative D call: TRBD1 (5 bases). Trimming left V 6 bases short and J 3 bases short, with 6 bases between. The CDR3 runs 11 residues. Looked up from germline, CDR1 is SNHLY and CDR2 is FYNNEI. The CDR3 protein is CASRRGYEQYF. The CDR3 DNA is TGTGCCAGCAGAAGGGGCTACGAGCAGTACTTC.

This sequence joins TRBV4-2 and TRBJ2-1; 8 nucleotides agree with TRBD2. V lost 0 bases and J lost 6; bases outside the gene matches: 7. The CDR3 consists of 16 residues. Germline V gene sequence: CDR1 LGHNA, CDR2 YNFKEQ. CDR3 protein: CASSQDRGLAPNEQFF. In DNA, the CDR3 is TGTGCCAGCAGCCAAGATCGTGGACTAGCTCCCAATGAGCAGTTCTTC.

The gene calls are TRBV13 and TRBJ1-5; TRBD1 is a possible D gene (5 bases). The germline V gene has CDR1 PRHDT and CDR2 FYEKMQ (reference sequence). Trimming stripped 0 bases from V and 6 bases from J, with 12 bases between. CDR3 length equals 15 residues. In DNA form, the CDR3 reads TGTGCCAGCAGCTTAGGCGGGGGGGGAAGTCAGCCCCAGCATTTT. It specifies CASSLGGGGSQPQHF.

CDR3 sequence: CASIKLAENINEQFF. DNA of the CDR3: TGTGCCAGCATCAAGCTAGCGGAGAACATCAATGAGCAGTTCTTC. The rearrangement joins TRBV28 to TRBJ2-1; 7 nucleotides agree with TRBD2. The CDR3 is 15 residues long. The germline gives CDR1 MDHEN, CDR2 SYDVKM. V shed 7 bases and J 6 bases; nucleotides not matched to a gene: 12.

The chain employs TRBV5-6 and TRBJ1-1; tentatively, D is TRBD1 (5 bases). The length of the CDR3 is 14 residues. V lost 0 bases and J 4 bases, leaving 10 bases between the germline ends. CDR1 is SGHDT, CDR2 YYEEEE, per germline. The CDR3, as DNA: TGTGCCAGCAGCTTGGGGGGGGAGATCACTGAAGCTTTCTTT. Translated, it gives CASSLGGEITEAFF.

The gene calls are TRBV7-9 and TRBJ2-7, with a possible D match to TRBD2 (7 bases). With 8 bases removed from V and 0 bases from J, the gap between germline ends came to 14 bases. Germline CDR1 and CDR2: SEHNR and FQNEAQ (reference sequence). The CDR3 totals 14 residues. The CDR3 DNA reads TGTGCCAGCGCTGGAGGGGGGGCCTCCTACGAGCAGTACTTC. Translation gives CASAGGGASYEQYF.

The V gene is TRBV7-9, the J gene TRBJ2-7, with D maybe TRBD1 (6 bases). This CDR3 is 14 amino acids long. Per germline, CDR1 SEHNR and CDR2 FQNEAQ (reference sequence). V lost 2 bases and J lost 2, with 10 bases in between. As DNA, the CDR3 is TGTGCCAGCAGCTTACCCCGGGACACCTACGAGCAGTACTTC. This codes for CASSLPRDTYEQYF.

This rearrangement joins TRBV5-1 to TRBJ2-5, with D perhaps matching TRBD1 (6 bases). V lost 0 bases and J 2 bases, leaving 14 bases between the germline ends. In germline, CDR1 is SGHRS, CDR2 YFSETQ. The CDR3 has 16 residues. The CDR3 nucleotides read TGCGCCAGCAGCTTGGACAGGGTTCGAGCGCAAGAGACCCAGTACTTC. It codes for CASSLDRVRAQETQYF.

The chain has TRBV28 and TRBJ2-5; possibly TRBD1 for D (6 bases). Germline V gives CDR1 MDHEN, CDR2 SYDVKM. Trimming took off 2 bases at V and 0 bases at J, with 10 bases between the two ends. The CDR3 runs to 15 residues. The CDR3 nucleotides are TGTGCCAGCAGTTTAGATACAGGGAACCAAGAGACCCAGTACTTC. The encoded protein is CASSLDTGNQETQYF.

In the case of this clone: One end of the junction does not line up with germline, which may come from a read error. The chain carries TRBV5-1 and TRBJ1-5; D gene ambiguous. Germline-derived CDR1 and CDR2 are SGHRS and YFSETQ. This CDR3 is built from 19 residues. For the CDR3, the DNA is TGCGCCAGCAGCTTTTATGACCCGGAGGAAGGTCGGTGCAATCAGCCCCAGAATTTT. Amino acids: CASSFYDPEEGRCNQPQNF.

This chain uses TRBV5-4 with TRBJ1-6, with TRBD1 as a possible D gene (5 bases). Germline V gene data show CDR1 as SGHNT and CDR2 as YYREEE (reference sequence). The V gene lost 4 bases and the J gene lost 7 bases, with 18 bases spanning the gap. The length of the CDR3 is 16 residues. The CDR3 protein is CASSTEAGTKNSPLHF. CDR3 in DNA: TGTGCCAGCAGCACCGAGGCGGGGACGAAAAATTCACCCCTCCACTTT.

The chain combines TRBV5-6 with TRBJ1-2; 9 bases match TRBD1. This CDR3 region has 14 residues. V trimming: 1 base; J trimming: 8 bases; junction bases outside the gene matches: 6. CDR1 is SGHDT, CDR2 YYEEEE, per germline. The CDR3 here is CASSLYRGLGGYTF. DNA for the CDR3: TGTGCCAGCAGCTTGTACAGGGGGCTTGGCGGCTACACCTTC.

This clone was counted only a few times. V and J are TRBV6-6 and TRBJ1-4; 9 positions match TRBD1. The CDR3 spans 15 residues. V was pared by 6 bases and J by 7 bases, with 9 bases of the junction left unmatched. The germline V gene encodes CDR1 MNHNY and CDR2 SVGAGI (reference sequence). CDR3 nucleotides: TGTGCCAGCAGAAACTACCTGACAGGGGGTGAAAAACTGTTTTTT. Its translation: CASRNYLTGGEKLFF.

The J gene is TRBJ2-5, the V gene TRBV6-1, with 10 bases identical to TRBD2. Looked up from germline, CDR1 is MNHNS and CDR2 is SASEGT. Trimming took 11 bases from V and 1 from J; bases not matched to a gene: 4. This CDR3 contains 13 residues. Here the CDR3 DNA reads TGTGCCGCGCGACTAGCGGGCCAAGAGACCCAGTACTTC. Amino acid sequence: CAARLAGQETQYF.

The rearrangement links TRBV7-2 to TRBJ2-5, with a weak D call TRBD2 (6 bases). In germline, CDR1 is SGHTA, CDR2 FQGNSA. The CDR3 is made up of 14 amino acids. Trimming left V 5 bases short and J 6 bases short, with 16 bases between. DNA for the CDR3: TGTGCCAGCAGCGAAGAGGCGGGGACCAAGACCCAGTACTTC. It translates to CASSEEAGTKTQYF.

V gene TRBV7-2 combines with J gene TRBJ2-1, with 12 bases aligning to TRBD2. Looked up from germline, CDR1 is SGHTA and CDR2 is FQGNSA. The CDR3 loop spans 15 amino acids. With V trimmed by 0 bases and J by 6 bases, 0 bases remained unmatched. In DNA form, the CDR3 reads TGTGCCAGCAGCTTAGCGACTAGCGGGGGCAATGAGCAGTTCTTC. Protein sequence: CASSLATSGGNEQFF. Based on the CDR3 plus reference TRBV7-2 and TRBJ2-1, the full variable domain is GAGVSQSPSNKVTEKGKDVELRCDPISGHTALYWYRQSLGQGLEFLIYFQGNSAPDKSGLPSDRFSAERTGGSVSTLTIQRTQQEDSAVYLCASSLATSGGNEQFFGPGTRLTVL.

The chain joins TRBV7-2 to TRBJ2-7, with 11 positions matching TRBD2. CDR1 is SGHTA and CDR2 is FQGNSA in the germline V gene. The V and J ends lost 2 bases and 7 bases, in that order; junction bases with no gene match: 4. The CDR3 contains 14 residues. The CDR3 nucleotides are TGTGCCAGCAGCTTAACTAGCGGGGGCTCGGAGCAGTACTTC. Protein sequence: CASSLTSGGSEQYF.

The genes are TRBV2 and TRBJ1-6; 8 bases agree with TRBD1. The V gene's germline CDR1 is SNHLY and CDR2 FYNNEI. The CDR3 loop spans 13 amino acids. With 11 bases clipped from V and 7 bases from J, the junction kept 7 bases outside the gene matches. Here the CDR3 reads CAWGGQENSPLHF. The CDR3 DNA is TGTGCCTGGGGGGGACAGGAGAATTCACCCCTCCACTTT.

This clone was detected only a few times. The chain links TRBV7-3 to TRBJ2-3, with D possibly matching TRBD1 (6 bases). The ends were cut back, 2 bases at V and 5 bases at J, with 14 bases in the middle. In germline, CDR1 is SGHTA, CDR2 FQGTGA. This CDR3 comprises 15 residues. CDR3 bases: TGTGCCAGCAGCTTATCTTTGGGGGCGGGAGATACGCAGTATTTT. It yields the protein CASSLSLGAGDTQYF.

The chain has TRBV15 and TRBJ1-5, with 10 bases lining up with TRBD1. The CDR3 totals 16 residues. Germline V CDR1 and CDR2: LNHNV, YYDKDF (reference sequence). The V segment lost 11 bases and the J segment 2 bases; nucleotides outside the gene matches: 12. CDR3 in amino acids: CASSGTGDRRNQPQHF. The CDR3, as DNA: TGTGCCTCCTCCGGGACAGGGGATCGTCGCAATCAGCCCCAGCATTTT.

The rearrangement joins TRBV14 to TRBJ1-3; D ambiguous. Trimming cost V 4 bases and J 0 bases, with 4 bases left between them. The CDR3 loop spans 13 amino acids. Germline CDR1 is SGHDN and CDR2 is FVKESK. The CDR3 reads CASSPFSGNTIYF. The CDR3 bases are TGTGCCAGCAGCCCGTTCTCTGGAAACACCATATATTTT.

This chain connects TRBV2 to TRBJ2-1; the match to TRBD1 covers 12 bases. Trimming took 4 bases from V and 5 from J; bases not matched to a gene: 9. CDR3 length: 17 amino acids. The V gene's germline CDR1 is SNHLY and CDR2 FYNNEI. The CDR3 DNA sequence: TGTGCCAGCAGTGGGTTAAGGGGACAGGGGGCTAACAATGAGCAGTTCTTC. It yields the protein CASSGLRGQGANNEQFF.